This T cell receptor beta chain was sequenced in a study of CD8 T cells in ankylosing spondylitis (TCRdb year 2017). Regarding the research as a whole: To find TCR variants linked to disease, the study profiled T cell receptor beta repertoires in ankylosing spondylitis patients and healthy donors. The full study cohort was made up of roughly 25 ankylosing spondylitis patients and over 90 healthy donors. Samples of peripheral blood were taken, and for ankylosing spondylitis patients, synovial fluid was collected as well. General study outcomes and caveats: The disease-linked clones were reported as significantly enriched in matched synovial fluid samples from ankylosing spondylitis patients. Some motif variants had previously been reported in the synovial fluid and blood of reactive arthritis patients, which suggests shared mechanisms of disease initiation. Blood from ankylosing spondylitis patients appeared to be characterized by a TCR beta motif made up of several highly homologous amino acid variants. In peripheral blood, the disease-linked clones were found at relatively low frequencies and had a CD8+ phenotype.

TCRdb lists the instrument as Illumina HiSeq 2500. Quantitative 5'-RACE with molecular barcodes was the method used to prepare the TCR beta libraries. The study's own analysis went as follows. A new computational method based on a probabilistic model of VDJ rearrangement was used to identify disease-linked TCR variants. TCRdb trimmed the raw reads at Q25, called clones with MiXCR and kept productive beta chains. When rows share a CDR3 protein, they turn into one entry using the most common DNA and genes. These V and J calls originate from TCRdb's pipeline instead of the authors' own analysis. This sample gives about 90,000 distinct CDR3 sequences in total; approximately 8.9% of them show up just once. The ten largest clones take up around 30% of the sample. This clonotype was counted a few times. The clone's antigen remains unknown. No quality values exist for individual bases; no much larger clone is one base distant.

Here V drops 3 bases and J drops 3 bases, and the junction holds 7 bases not matched to any gene. For CDR1 and CDR2, the germline V gene (reference sequence) lists SGHKS and YYEKEE. The CDR3 runs 15 amino acids, cysteine and phenylalanine included. CDR3 DNA is the only sequence kept; it has 45 bases, read in frame from the first base. The receptor was derived from a male donor with ankylosing spondylitis. The material sequenced was blood, either unsorted or a sorted T cell fraction (not recorded which). Recombination linked TRBV5-5 to TRBJ1-1; a stretch of 8 junction bases matches TRBD1. The nucleotide sequence is given as TGTGCCAGCAGCTCCCAGGGGGCGAGGGACACTGAAGCTTTCTTT. It translates to CASSSQGARDTEAFF.